This paragraph covers one T cell receptor beta chain sequence. The sample originates from a study of control samples from healthy donors and cancer patients. CDR1 and CDR2 (germline): SEHNR, FQNEAQ (reference sequence). The V end was cut by 5 bases, the J end by 3 bases, with 13 bases between. This CDR3 has 14 residues. Data came from immunoSEQ multiplex PCR; TCRdb stores just in-frame clones and leaves some out. The table records more than 95,000 clones, 93% of them present only once. The sample taken for sequencing was blood. This TCR was sampled from a man aged 25 to 45 in good health. This chain connects TRBV7-9 to TRBJ1-2; D is uncertain. In DNA, the CDR3 is TGTGCCAGCAGCCCCCGCGTGGAGCACTATGGCTACACCTTC. It translates to CASSPRVEHYGYTF. Combining the CDR3 with reference TRBV7-9 and TRBJ1-2 gives the whole variable domain DTGVSQNPRHKITKRGQNVTFRCDPISEHNRLYWYRQTLGQGPEFLTYFQNEAQLEKSRLLSDRFSAERPKGSFSTLEIQRTEQGDSAMYLCASSPRVEHYGYTFGSGTRLTVV.